A selection of T cell receptor beta chains follows, all from one sample in a study of T-cell memory formation after mild COVID-19. TCRdb analysed the 5' RACE reads with MiXCR anew, one entry per CDR3 protein. The sample lists 350,000 to 500,000 distinct CDR3 sequences, roughly a quarter occurring once. The sequenced material came from PBMCs or a T cell subset sorted from them (not recorded which). These receptors were taken from an adult woman who had mild COVID-19 (a few samples of this study predate the infection). Cell type and time point are not known. Each CDR3 is given with its conserved first and last residue. The D gene is left open where the match is weak. A row's size may be missing; if present it is once, few, many or a size class.

abundance	v_gene	j_gene	d_gene	CDR3nt	CDR3aa
few	TRBV4-2	TRBJ2-3	.	TGTGCCAGCAGTCCTCCCGGGAAAGATACGCAGTATTTT	CASSPPGKDTQYF
.	TRBV12-3/TRBV12-4	TRBJ2-1	.	TGTGCCAGCAGTCGGGCAGAAGGGAATGAGCAGTTCTTC	CASSRAEGNEQFF
few	TRBV6-6	TRBJ1-1	.	TGTGCCAGCAGTTATACACCTGGGCCTCATCAAGAAAAAGCTTTCTTT	CASSYTPGPHQEKAFF
.	TRBV12-3/TRBV12-4	TRBJ1-2	.	TGTGCCAGTTCTCGAGGGCCCGATGGCTACACCTTC	CASSRGPDGYTF
few	TRBV28	TRBJ2-4	TRBD1	TGTGCCAGCAGTTCCCCGGGACAGGGGTTAGGCAACATTCAGTACTTC	CASSSPGQGLGNIQYF
many	TRBV7-2	TRBJ2-7	.	TGTGCCAGCGGAAGAAGCTACGAGCAGTACTTC	CASGRSYEQYF
few	TRBV6-2/TRBV6-3	TRBJ2-3	.	TGTGCCAGCAGGGAGCGGAGAACAGATACGCAGTATTTT	CASRERRTDTQYF
.	TRBV7-9	TRBJ1-1	.	TGTGCCAGCAGCTTAGAGTCTGGCTACACTGAAGCTTTCTTT	CASSLESGYTEAFF
.	TRBV27	TRBJ2-1	TRBD2	TGTGCCAGCAGGAGGGGCCTAGCGGGAGAGGAGCAGTTCTTC	CASRRGLAGEEQFF
.	TRBV19	TRBJ1-1	.	TGTGCCAGTAGTATATCGGTGAGGTGGACTGAAGCTTTCTTT	CASSISVRWTEAFF
few	TRBV4-3	TRBJ2-3	TRBD1	TGCGCCAGCAGCCAAGGCCTACCGGGACAGGGGCGTCCAGATACGCAGTATTTT	CASSQGLPGQGRPDTQYF
.	TRBV3-1	TRBJ1-5	.	TGTGCCAGCAGTCGCGAACTGAATCAGCCCCAGCATTTT	CASSRELNQPQHF
once	TRBV15	TRBJ1-1	TRBD1	TGTGCCACCAGCAGACCTAGACAGGGGGCCTGGACTGAAGCTTTCTTT	CATSRPRQGAWTEAFF
.	TRBV11-2	TRBJ2-3	TRBD2	TGTGCCAGCAGCCAGACTAGCGGGGGGGCCCCTAGCACAGATACGCAGTATTTT	CASSQTSGGAPSTDTQYF
few	TRBV5-1	TRBJ2-1	.	TGCGCCAGCAGCTTACCGGGGCGGAGCGAGCAGTTCTTC	CASSLPGRSEQFF
few	TRBV12-3/TRBV12-4	TRBJ1-2	.	TGTGCCAGCAGCAACCAGGGCATGGGTGGCTACACCTTC	CASSNQGMGGYTF
few	TRBV20-1	TRBJ1-1	TRBD1	TGCAGTGCTTTCAGGGGGGGGGGAACTGAAGCTTTCTTT	CSAFRGGGTEAFF
once	TRBV18	TRBJ1-5	.	TGTGCCAGCTCACCAAGGGGGAGGGGGAATCAGCCCCAGCATTTT	CASSPRGRGNQPQHF
few	TRBV29-1	TRBJ2-3	.	TGCAGCGTTGAAGAGCGAAGGACAGATACGCAGTATTTT	CSVEERRTDTQYF
few	TRBV20-1	TRBJ1-2	TRBD1	TGCAGTTCGCCGGGACAGGGGAACTATGGCTACACCTTC	CSSPGQGNYGYTF
few	TRBV5-1	TRBJ2-4	.	TGCGCCAGCAGCTTGCGAGGCCCCCAGGTGGACAAAAACATTCAGTACTTC	CASSLRGPQVDKNIQYF
many	TRBV18	TRBJ2-1	.	TGTGCCAGCTCACCACCAAACAGGGACAATGAGCAGTTCTTC	CASSPPNRDNEQFF
.	TRBV6-5	TRBJ2-1	TRBD2	TGTGCCAGCAGAGCGGGACTAGCGGGAATGGGGCAGTTCTTC	CASRAGLAGMGQFF
few	TRBV30	TRBJ2-7	.	TGTGCCTGGACGCAGGGCCCCTACGAGCAGTACTTC	CAWTQGPYEQYF
.	TRBV7-9	TRBJ2-7	TRBD2	TGTGCCAGCAGCTTAGTAGCGGGTCTCTACGAGCAGTACTTC	CASSLVAGLYEQYF
few	TRBV10-3	TRBJ1-5	.	TGTGCCATCAGTGAATCTGGACCTACTAGCAATCAGCCCCAGCATTTT	CAISESGPTSNQPQHF